One sample yielded the 32 T cell receptor beta chains listed below, sequenced in a study of regulatory T cells in long-lasting Graves disease (dated by TCRdb to the early 2020s). The sample's time point label is to be understood as: newly diagnosed GD, antithyroid drugs for less than 3 months. RNA was extracted from PBMCs in TRIzol for both TCR sequencing and RNA sequencing. Receptor amplification or capture employed multiplex PCR. The reads were generated on an Illumina HiSeq 4000. To build TCR beta libraries, CDR3 regions were amplified by Arm-PCR using iRepertoire HTBI primers. The raw public data were reprocessed by TCRdb itself: fastp quality trimming at Q25, MiXCR clonotype calling, in-frame beta chains only. Identical CDR3 proteins give one entry, which carries the most common genes and DNA. The sample includes 580,000 or so distinct CDR3 sequences, with about 15% observed a single time. The biggest ten clones account for more than 10% of the sample.

This same sample was also part of a study on T cells in Graves' hyperthyroidism and ophthalmopathy.

Sequencing used peripheral blood mononuclear cells (PBMCs), obtained at new diagnosis, from a patient treated with antithyroid drugs. The receptors here all came from a man in his late teens or twenties with Graves disease. Donor details come from another sample of the same person, matched by shared clones.

This clonotype occurred many times. This chain connects TRBV2 to TRBJ2-7, with D tentatively TRBD1 (6 bases). The CDR3 runs to 12 residues. Germline V gene data show CDR1 as SNHLY and CDR2 as FYNNEI. V was shortened by 8 bases and J by 1 base, with 9 bases between the two germline ends. The CDR3 nucleotides are TGTGCCAGCGAGACAGGTTCCTACGAGCAGTACTTC. It yields the protein CASETGSYEQYF.

There are a few counts of this clonotype. V and J are TRBV20-1 and TRBJ2-7; 10 nucleotides line up with TRBD1. The CDR3 is made up of 15 amino acids. With 3 bases clipped from V and 2 bases from J, the junction kept 7 bases outside the gene matches. Germline V gene data show CDR1 as DFQATT and CDR2 as SNEGSKA (reference sequence). CDR3 region: CSASRSGTGAYEQYF. The CDR3 DNA sequence: TGCAGTGCTAGCCGCTCCGGGACAGGGGCCTACGAGCAGTACTTC.

This clonotype has just a few counts. The chain uses TRBV29-1 and TRBJ1-1, with D hard to call. V dropped 0 bases and J dropped 1 base, with 3 bases sitting between them. Germline CDR1 SQVTM, CDR2 ANQGSEA. The CDR3 has 12 amino acids. CDR3 nucleotides: TGCAGCGTTGAAGACAAGAACACTGAAGCTTTCTTT. Translating it yields CSVEDKNTEAFF.

This clonotype was observed a handful of times. This chain joins TRBV20-1 and TRBJ1-5; weak D call: TRBD1 (6 bases). The CDR3 runs 16 residues. Deletions cut 3 bases from V and 4 bases from J, with 19 bases between. Germline V lookup: CDR1 DFQATT, CDR2 SNEGSKA (reference sequence). CDR3 coding DNA: TGCAGTGCTAGGCCGGGCCCTACAGGGATTAATCAGCCCCAGCATTTT. This gives the protein CSARPGPTGINQPQHF.

The table lists this clonotype with many counts. The chain is built from TRBV12-3 or TRBV12-4 and TRBJ2-7; the D call may be TRBD1 or TRBD2 (5 bases each). This CDR3 region has 15 residues. Trimming stripped 5 bases from V and 3 bases from J, with 17 bases between. The CDR3 coding sequence is TGTGCCAGCAGTCCCGGGACGGCCGCCTACTACGAGCAGTACTTC. Amino acids: CASSPGTAAYYEQYF.

The J gene is TRBJ1-4, the V gene TRBV7-9; 8 bases align to TRBD1. The junction had 15 bases not matched to a gene; V was cut back by 4 bases and J by 8 bases. CDR3 length equals 17 residues. CDR1 SEHNR and CDR2 FQNEAQ come from the germline V gene (reference sequence). The CDR3 is CASSSSATGDVGEKLFF. DNA for the CDR3: TGTGCCAGCAGCTCCTCCGCGACAGGGGATGTTGGGGAAAAACTGTTTTTT. The complete variable domain, with remaining parts taken from reference TRBV7-9 and TRBJ1-4, reads DTGVSQNPRHKITKRGQNVTFRCDPISEHNRLYWYRQTLGQGPEFLTYFQNEAQLEKSRLLSDRFSAERPKGSFSTLEIQRTEQGDSAMYLCASSSSATGDVGEKLFFGSGTQLSVL.

This chain joins TRBV20-1 and TRBJ2-3, with TRBD2 matching over 7 bases. This CDR3 comprises 16 residues. CDR1 is DFQATT and CDR2 is SNEGSKA in the germline V gene (reference sequence). V lost 6 bases to trimming and J lost 0 bases; unmatched junction nucleotides: 12. Here the CDR3 DNA reads TGCAGTGCGCCTATGGGGGGGGTTACTAGCACAGATACGCAGTATTTT. As protein: CSAPMGGVTSTDTQYF.

The genes are TRBV7-9 and TRBJ2-3; no firm D call. Trimming took off 4 bases at V and 6 bases at J, with 17 bases between the two ends. The CDR3 runs 15 residues. Germline-derived CDR1 and CDR2 are SEHNR and FQNEAQ (reference sequence). The CDR3 protein is CASSSLLRTRDTQYF. The DNA of the CDR3 is TGTGCCAGCAGCTCTCTTCTCCGAACCCGGGATACGCAGTATTTT.

The chain couples TRBV27 to TRBJ2-5; 11 bases match TRBD1. Germline CDR1 reads MNHEY; CDR2 reads SMNVEV (reference sequence). There are 19 residues in the CDR3. Trimming cost V 2 bases and J 5 bases; bases outside gene matches: 16. CDR3 sequence (DNA): TGTGCCAGCAGTTTAATCGGGACAGGGGGTTTTAGCGGGATTGAGACCCAGTACTTC. It yields the protein CASSLIGTGGFSGIETQYF.

The V call is TRBV9, the J call TRBJ2-1; 9 bases match TRBD1. There are 15 residues in the CDR3. CDR1 and CDR2 from the germline V gene are SGDLS and YYNGEE. V lost 4 bases to trimming and J lost 7 bases; unmatched junction nucleotides: 9. The CDR3 is CASSPSGTGRNEQFF. As DNA, the CDR3 is TGTGCCAGCAGCCCGAGCGGGACAGGGAGGAATGAGCAGTTCTTC.

This clonotype was counted ten times or more. The chain uses TRBV10-2 and TRBJ2-7; D gene ambiguous. V lost 2 bases, J lost 4 bases, and 12 bases lay in between. Germline CDR1 WSHSY, CDR2 SAAADI. The CDR3 has 14 residues. The CDR3, as DNA: TGCGCCAGCAGTGAGCGGCTAGGCAAGTACGAGCAGTACTTC. Protein sequence: CASSERLGKYEQYF.

The sample holds many counts of this clonotype. The CDR3 is CASSPPGGNQPQHF. CDR3 sequence (DNA): TGTGCCAGCAGTCCGCCCGGTGGCAATCAGCCCCAGCATTTT. V usage is TRBV28 and J usage is TRBJ1-5; D is undetermined. This CDR3 spans 14 amino acids. Deletions cut 5 bases from V and 2 bases from J, with 10 bases between. Germline CDR1 MDHEN, CDR2 SYDVKM.

This clonotype has at least ten counts. This chain connects TRBV5-1 to TRBJ2-1, with D uncertain. The V end lost 8 bases, the J end lost 0 bases, and 12 bases lay between the germline ends. This CDR3 has 14 amino acids. Germline CDR1 reads SGHRS; CDR2 reads YFSETQ. The CDR3 loop is CASLETPSYNEQFF. CDR3 bases: TGCGCCAGTCTCGAGACACCCTCCTACAATGAGCAGTTCTTC.

This clonotype has at least ten counts. The chain joins TRBV12-3 or TRBV12-4 to TRBJ2-2; no reliable D call. CDR3 length: 15 amino acids. Trimming took 6 bases from V and 6 from J, leaving 17 bases between them. The CDR3 region has the DNA TGTGCCAGCAGGTCGGAGTCGACTCCCCCCGGGGAGCTGTTTTTT. It translates to CASRSESTPPGELFF.

The chain has TRBV5-1 and TRBJ1-2, with TRBD1 matching over 9 bases. Germline CDR1 SGHRS, CDR2 YFSETQ. The CDR3 has 15 amino acids. J was trimmed by 3 bases and V by 4 bases; bases with no gene match: 7. The CDR3 sequence: CASSGRTGVDYGYTF. CDR3 DNA: TGCGCCAGCAGCGGCCGGACAGGGGTGGACTATGGCTACACCTTC.

V gene TRBV25-1 combines with J gene TRBJ2-2; either TRBD1 or TRBD2 may fit D (6 bases each). This CDR3 spans 17 amino acids. V dropped 4 bases and J dropped 4 bases, with 19 bases sitting between them. Germline CDR1 and CDR2: MGHDK and SYGVNS. CDR3 loop: CASSGRARGAGTGELFF. For the CDR3, the DNA is TGTGCCAGCAGTGGGAGGGCCAGGGGAGCGGGCACCGGGGAGCTGTTTTTT.

This clonotype was seen ten or more times. CDR3 region: CASSLSSWTAPHNEQFF. The CDR3 DNA is TGTGCCAGCAGCCTCTCTTCTTGGACTGCGCCCCACAATGAGCAGTTCTTC. The V gene is TRBV27, the J gene TRBJ2-1; TRBD2 might be the D (5 bases). Trimming shortened V by 6 bases and J by 5 bases, and 23 bases separated the two germline ends. CDR1 is MNHEY and CDR2 is SMNVEV in the germline V gene (reference sequence). There are 17 residues in the CDR3.

The chain couples TRBV24-1 to TRBJ2-4; 10 bases line up with TRBD2. The CDR3 covers 19 residues. Germline assignment: CDR1 KGHDR and CDR2 SFDVKD. Trimming removed 1 base from V and 3 bases from J; junction bases left unmatched: 11. The CDR3, as DNA: TGTGCCACCAGTGATTTAGGGCTAGCGGGAGTAATAGGCAAAAACATTCAGTACTTC. It translates to CATSDLGLAGVIGKNIQYF.

There are many counts of this clonotype. V gene TRBV28 combines with J gene TRBJ1-1; 9 positions match TRBD1. The germline CDR1 and CDR2 sequences are MDHEN and SYDVKM. CDR3 length: 15 amino acids. V was pared by 6 bases and J by 5 bases, with 10 bases of the junction left unmatched. As DNA, the CDR3 is TGTGCCAGCAGCCCACACACAGGGGGCTGGACTGAAGCTTTCTTT. Its translation is CASSPHTGGWTEAFF.

There are many counts of this clonotype. The rearrangement uses TRBV28 and TRBJ2-1; 9 bases align to TRBD2. In germline, CDR1 is MDHEN, CDR2 SYDVKM. The ends lost 5 bases at V and 6 bases at J; junction bases unmatched: 8. The CDR3 totals 15 residues. DNA for the CDR3: TGTGCCAGCAGTCCCCCGGGAGCGGGAGGCAATGAGCAGTTCTTC. Its protein is CASSPPGAGGNEQFF.

There are a few counts of this clonotype. V gene TRBV14 combines with J gene TRBJ2-7, with 9 bases identical to TRBD2. Per the germline V gene, CDR1 is SGHDN and CDR2 is FVKESK. The junction had 9 bases not matched to a gene; V was cut back by 2 bases and J by 4 bases. This CDR3 spans 16 amino acids. The CDR3 DNA sequence: TGTGCCAGCAGCCAATCGTCTAGCGGGATATTTTACGAGCAGTACTTC. Amino acids: CASSQSSSGIFYEQYF.

This clonotype showed up just a few times. The chain couples TRBV5-1 to TRBJ2-5; D uncertain. CDR3 length: 13 residues. The V end was cut by 2 bases, the J end by 13 bases, with 18 bases between. From germline, CDR1 is SGHRS and CDR2 YFSETQ. CDR3 nucleotide sequence: TGCGCCAGCAGCTTCGGTCCAACCGATAGCCGGTACTTC. Translating gives CASSFGPTDSRYF.

This clonotype appeared many times. This chain links TRBV5-1 with TRBJ2-2; a possible D gene is TRBD2 (6 bases). The CDR3 sequence is 15 residues long. The germline gives CDR1 SGHRS, CDR2 YFSETQ. V was shortened by 4 bases and J by 7 bases, with 17 bases between the two germline ends. The CDR3 loop reads CASSMGTAEVGELFF. In DNA, the CDR3 is TGCGCCAGCAGCATGGGGACTGCCGAGGTCGGGGAGCTGTTTTTT.

This clonotype was detected only a few times. The CDR3 sequence is CASSYSTSSYNEQFF. As DNA, the CDR3 is TGTGCCAGCAGTTACTCGACTAGTTCCTACAATGAGCAGTTCTTC. The chain employs TRBV6-2 or TRBV6-3 and TRBJ2-1; tentatively, D is TRBD2 (6 bases). The ends were cut back, 0 bases at V and 1 base at J, with 7 bases in the middle. Per germline, CDR1 MNHEY and CDR2 SVGEGT. CDR3 size: 15 residues.

This clonotype was counted a few times. The chain couples TRBV7-8 to TRBJ2-1; D is perhaps TRBD2 (6 bases). The V end was cut by 3 bases, the J end by 7 bases, with 10 bases between. The germline CDR1 and CDR2 sequences are SGHVS and FQNEAQ. This CDR3 contains 13 residues. The CDR3 spells CASSFGGPNEQFF. The CDR3 DNA reads TGTGCCAGCAGCTTCGGGGGTCCAAATGAGCAGTTCTTC. Using reference TRBV7-8 and TRBJ2-1 for the parts outside the CDR3, the full variable domain is GAGVSQSPRYKVAKRGQDVALRCDPISGHVSLFWYQQALGQGPEFLTYFQNEAQLDKSGLPSDRFFAERPEGSVSTLKIQRTQQEDSAVYLCASSFGGPNEQFFGPGTRLTVL.

Details on this clonotype: It may be a read error: a sequence one base away is much more abundant. CDR3 loop: CASSAQAMNTEAFF. The CDR3 region has the DNA TGTGCCAGCTCAGCCCAGGCTATGAACACTGAAGCTTTCTTT. V usage is TRBV18 and J usage is TRBJ1-1; D gene unclear. Between the trimmed V and J ends, which lost 5 bases and 0 bases, there was a span of 10 bases. The CDR3 runs to 14 residues. The germline CDR1 and CDR2 sequences are KGHSH and LQKENI. Together with reference TRBV18 and TRBJ1-1, the CDR3 gives the full variable domain: NAGVMQNPRHLVRRRGQEARLRCSPMKGHSHVYWYRQLPEEGLKFMVYLQKENIIDESGMPKERFSAEFPKEGPSILRIQQVVRGDSAAYFCASSAQAMNTEAFFGQGTRLTVV.

This clonotype was observed a few times. This sequence may be a read error, since a much larger clone differs from it by one base. V is TRBV12-3 or TRBV12-4 and J is TRBJ1-1, with D possibly matching TRBD1 (5 bases). V lost 4 bases and J 5 bases, leaving 14 bases between the germline ends. The CDR3 loop spans 14 amino acids. DNA of the CDR3: TGTGCCAGCAGTTGGGCAGGGTTGCTAACTGAAGCTTTCTTT. Protein product: CASSWAGLLTEAFF.

The sample holds a few counts of this clonotype. The genes are TRBV19 and TRBJ1-5; D is ambiguous. V was pared by 5 bases and J by 3 bases, with 8 bases between. The CDR3 spans 13 residues. In germline, CDR1 is LNHDA, CDR2 SQIVND (reference sequence). CDR3 nucleotides: TGTGCCAGTAGTTGGACGAACAATCAGCCCCAGCATTTT. Translation gives CASSWTNNQPQHF.

The V and J genes are TRBV28 and TRBJ2-1; 11 bases line up with TRBD2. The V gene's germline CDR1 is MDHEN and CDR2 SYDVKM. Trimming removed 6 bases from V and 4 bases from J; junction bases left unmatched: 5. The CDR3 is 15 amino acids. CDR3: CASSETSGRYNEQFF. The CDR3 nucleotides are TGTGCCAGCAGCGAAACTAGCGGGAGATACAATGAGCAGTTCTTC.

In its sample, this clonotype was seen once. This may come from a read error, since a much larger clone is one base off. The chain uses TRBV5-1 and TRBJ2-4; the match to TRBD2 covers 16 bases. Losses at the gene ends were 4 bases for V and 13 bases for J; bases not matched to a gene: 23. This CDR3 is 20 amino acids long. Per the germline V gene, CDR1 is SGHRS and CDR2 is YFSETQ. The CDR3 nucleotides are TGCGCCAGCAGCACCCTTGAAGGGACTAGCGGGAGGGGGAGAAACAATGAGCAGTACTTC. Its protein is CASSTLEGTSGRGRNNEQYF. The full variable domain, in which reference TRBV5-1 and TRBJ2-4 provide the parts outside the CDR3, is KAGVTQTPRYLIKTRGQQVTLSCSPISGHRSVSWYQQTPGQGLQFLFEYFSETQRNKGNFPGRFSGRQFSNSRSEMNVSTLELGDSALYLCASSTLEGTSGRGRNNEQYFGAGTRLSVL.

This clonotype was seen ten or more times. J is TRBJ2-3 and V is TRBV3-1, with D unclear. Per the germline V gene, CDR1 is LGHDT and CDR2 is YNNKEL (reference sequence). The CDR3 spans 12 residues. V lost 0 bases and J 11 bases, leaving 9 bases between the germline ends. CDR3 loop: CASSQEGMKQYF. CDR3 nucleotides: TGTGCCAGCAGCCAAGAAGGGATGAAGCAGTATTTT.

The V call is TRBV29-1, the J call TRBJ1-5, with TRBD1 matching over 9 bases. The CDR3 has 13 residues. Germline V lookup: CDR1 SQVTM, CDR2 ANQGSEA. With 1 base clipped from V and 5 bases from J, the junction kept 0 bases outside the gene matches. DNA for the CDR3: TGCAGCGTTGAAGGGGACAGGGATCAGCCCCAGCATTTT. It codes for CSVEGDRDQPQHF. The entire variable domain, with the rest obtained from reference TRBV29-1 and TRBJ1-5, is as follows: SAVISQKPSRDICQRGTSLTIQCQVDSQVTMMFWYRQQPGQSLTLIATANQGSEATYESGFVIDKFPISRPNLTFSTLTVSNMSPEDSSIYLCSVEGDRDQPQHFGDGTRLSIL.